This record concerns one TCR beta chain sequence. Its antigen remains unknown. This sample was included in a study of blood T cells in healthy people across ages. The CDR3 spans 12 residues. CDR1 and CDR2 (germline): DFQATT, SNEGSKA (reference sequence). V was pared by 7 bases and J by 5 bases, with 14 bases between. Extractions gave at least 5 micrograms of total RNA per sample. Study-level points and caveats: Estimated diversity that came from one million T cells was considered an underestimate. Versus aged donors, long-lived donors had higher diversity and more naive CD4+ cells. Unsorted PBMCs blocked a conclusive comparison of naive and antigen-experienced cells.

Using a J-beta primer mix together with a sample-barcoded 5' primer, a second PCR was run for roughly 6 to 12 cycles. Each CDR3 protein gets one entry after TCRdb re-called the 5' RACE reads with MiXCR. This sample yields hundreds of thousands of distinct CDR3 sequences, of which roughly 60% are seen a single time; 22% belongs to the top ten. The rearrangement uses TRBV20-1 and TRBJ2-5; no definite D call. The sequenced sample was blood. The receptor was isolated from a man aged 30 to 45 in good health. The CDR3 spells CSGGALDETQYF. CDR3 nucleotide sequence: TGCAGTGGGGGTGCTCTCGACGAGACCCAGTACTTC.